These 8 T cell receptor beta chains were all obtained from the same sample, sequenced in a study of a mutant IDH1 vaccine in newly diagnosed glioma. Sequenced by immunoSEQ multiplex PCR; TCRdb stores in-frame clones only, minus some. This sample carries under 70,000 clones, around 80% of them seen once, and the ten largest clones take around 7.4%. Time point given: week 5, during vaccination. Every vaccine dose comprised 300 ug of mutant IDH1 20-mer peptide plus topical imiquimod. No antigen is known for these receptors. The sample here was PBMCs, taken from a glioma patient whose treatment included an IDH1 peptide vaccine. Source of these receptors: a woman aged 45-60 years with glioma.

The chain has TRBV28 and TRBJ1-4, with D possibly being TRBD1 (5 bases). CDR3 length: 13 amino acids. V lost 2 bases to trimming and J lost 7 bases, with 8 bases between them. CDR1 and CDR2 from the germline V gene are MDHEN and SYDVKM. This CDR3 is CASSLRGSEKLFF. The CDR3 DNA reads TGTGCCAGCAGTTTAAGGGGAAGTGAAAAACTGTTTTTT.

The chain recombines TRBV19 with TRBJ1-5, with TRBD1 matching over 9 bases. CDR1 LNHDA and CDR2 SQIVND come from the germline V gene (reference sequence). This CDR3 is 14 amino acids long. J lost 7 bases, V lost 5 bases, and 6 bases had no gene match. The CDR3 is CASSAGTGNQPQHF. The CDR3, as DNA: TGTGCCAGTAGTGCCGGGACAGGGAACCAGCCCCAGCATTTT. The full variable domain, with the rest looked up from reference TRBV19 and TRBJ1-5, is DGGITQSPKYLFRKEGQNVTLSCEQNLNHDAMYWYRQDPGQGLRLIYYSQIVNDFQKGDIAEGYSVSREKKESFPLTVTSAQKNPTAFYLCASSAGTGNQPQHFGDGTRLSIL.

The chain uses TRBV5-1 and TRBJ2-2, with 7 bases matching TRBD1. Trimming removed 2 bases from V and 5 bases from J; junction bases left unmatched: 15. Germline assignment: CDR1 SGHRS and CDR2 YFSETQ. This CDR3 is built from 18 residues. CDR3 bases: TGCGCCAGCAGCTTCCGGCCAAATAGGGGGACAGAGACCGGGGAGCTGTTTTTT. Translated, it gives CASSFRPNRGTETGELFF.

The chain joins TRBV30 to TRBJ2-6; 7 bases align to TRBD1. Germline CDR1 and CDR2: GTSNPN and SVGIG (reference sequence). With 3 bases clipped from V and 4 bases from J, the junction kept 9 bases outside the gene matches. The CDR3 length is 16 residues. CDR3 bases: TGTGCCTGGAGGGGGACAGTGGTATACGGGGCCAACGTCCTGACTTTC. This sequence encodes CAWRGTVVYGANVLTF. The full variable domain, rest sourced from reference TRBV30 and TRBJ2-6, is SQTIHQWPATLVQPVGSPLSLECTVEGTSNPNLYWYRQAAGRGLQLLFYSVGIGQISSEVPQNLSASRPQDRQFILSSKKLLLSDSGFYLCAWRGTVVYGANVLTFGAGSRLTVL.

This sequence joins TRBV5-6 and TRBJ2-3; maybe TRBD2 (6 bases). This CDR3 is 12 amino acids long. The V gene's germline CDR1 is SGHDT and CDR2 YYEEEE. The germline V and J ends were trimmed by 2 bases and 11 bases, with 12 bases remaining between them. The CDR3 spells CASSFGVGGQYF. CDR3 DNA: TGTGCCAGCAGCTTTGGGGTGGGGGGGCAGTATTTT.

The V call is TRBV6-5, the J call TRBJ1-2; D perhaps matches TRBD1 (6 bases). V lost 5 bases and J 8 bases, leaving 12 bases between the germline ends. This CDR3 region has 12 residues. Germline CDR1 and CDR2: MNHEY and SVGAGI. Written as DNA, the CDR3 is TGTGCCAGCAGTGGGGCAGGGACAGGCTACACCTTC. Its protein is CASSGAGTGYTF.

This rearrangement joins TRBV19 to TRBJ1-1, with D possibly matching TRBD1 (5 bases). CDR1 and CDR2 (germline): LNHDA, SQIVND (reference sequence). The V and J ends lost 4 bases and 5 bases respectively, with 17 bases between them. The CDR3 is 15 amino acids. DNA for the CDR3: TGTGCCAGTAGTACCACGGGGGGGGTGAGGACTGAAGCTTTCTTT. Encoded protein: CASSTTGGVRTEAFF.

This clone is labeled as large (0.1 to 1%). The chain joins TRBV9 to TRBJ1-2, with D perhaps matching TRBD1 (6 bases). In germline, CDR1 is SGDLS, CDR2 YYNGEE. Trimming cost V 3 bases and J 13 bases, with 13 bases left between them. There are 11 residues in the CDR3. The CDR3 region has the DNA TGTGCCAGCAGCGGAACAGGGCTAGCCACCTTC. It codes for CASSGTGLATF.